This T cell receptor beta chain was sequenced in a study of post-analysis software for immune sequencing data. Background on the study: Multiple sclerosis in the patients followed relapsing-remitting, secondary progressive and progressive-relapsing courses.

As for this clonotype: Its specificity is unknown.

Germline assignment: CDR1 MNHEY and CDR2 SVGEGT. This CDR3 is built from 14 residues. Trimming removed 0 bases from V and 11 bases from J; junction bases left unmatched: 9. Points from the study as a whole: Multiple sclerosis patients showed significantly lower normalized Chao1 diversity than controls did. Elevated frequency relative to controls characterized four or five TRBV segments in patients, TRBV5-6, TRBV5-1 and TRBV20-1 among them.

Prepared libraries of TCR beta cDNA carried unique molecular identifiers. The T cell input of about 1 to 10 million gave roughly 0.5 million cDNA molecules. A single record per CDR3 protein comes from TCRdb applying MiXCR to the PCR reads. The table records roughly 800,000 distinct CDR3 sequences, roughly 27% of them present only once. The J gene is TRBJ2-5, the V gene TRBV6-2 or TRBV6-3; TRBD1 matches 7 bases. This sequence originates from a girl between 10 and 17 years old with multiple sclerosis. The sequenced sample was blood. The CDR3 spells CASSYSGQAGEQYF. The CDR3 coding sequence is TGTGCCAGCAGTTACTCAGGACAGGCTGGAGAGCAGTACTTC.